These T cell receptor beta chains were read from a single sample in a study of cytomegalovirus exposure and HLA in healthy donors. Repertoires were generated with immunoSEQ multiplex PCR, while TCRdb's copy carries only in-frame clones and drops some. The sample holds more than 95,000 clones, roughly 80% seen once. Sequenced sample: PBMCs. Receptor source: a woman aged 40 to 50 in good health and CMV-seronegative. CDR3s leave out the opening cysteine and the closing phenylalanine or tryptophan. A row's size may be missing; if present it is once, few, many or a size class.

j_call v_call clone_size cdr3_aa
TRBJ2-7 TRBV27 NA ASTNNRVDYEQY
TRBJ2-5 TRBV19 few ASHQGREETQY
TRBJ1-3 TRBV4-2 NA ASSQVSRVEGNTIY
TRBJ2-3 TRBV4-1 NA ASSQRTVSTDTQY
NA TRBV10-3 NA AITGGAGSYEQY
TRBJ1-4 TRBV28 once ASSLPQGTDNEKLF
TRBJ1-1 TRBV5-1 NA ASVQEGNTEAF
TRBJ1-2 TRBV7-3 NA ASSPKKTGSGGYT
TRBJ2-3 TRBV28 few ATSGRTGGTDTQY
TRBJ2-5 TRBV7-9 NA ASTPGAGGPETQY
TRBJ2-7 TRBV18 NA ASSRTSGRSYEQY
TRBJ2-1 TRBV28 NA ASGGTGPSRWQF
TRBJ1-1 TRBV11-3 few ASSPGHQSTEAF
TRBJ2-3 TRBV18 NA ASSLRVLAGPEPDTQY
TRBJ1-2 TRBV11-2 NA ASSAGQPGSYGYT
TRBJ2-2 TRBV28 few ASSPAGGTQNTGELF
TRBJ2-1 TRBV7-2 once ASSQRPRSLLAGKDEQF
TRBJ2-1 TRBV7-2 NA ASSLLGSSYNEQF
TRBJ2-7 TRBV7-8 once ASSHSGISYEQY